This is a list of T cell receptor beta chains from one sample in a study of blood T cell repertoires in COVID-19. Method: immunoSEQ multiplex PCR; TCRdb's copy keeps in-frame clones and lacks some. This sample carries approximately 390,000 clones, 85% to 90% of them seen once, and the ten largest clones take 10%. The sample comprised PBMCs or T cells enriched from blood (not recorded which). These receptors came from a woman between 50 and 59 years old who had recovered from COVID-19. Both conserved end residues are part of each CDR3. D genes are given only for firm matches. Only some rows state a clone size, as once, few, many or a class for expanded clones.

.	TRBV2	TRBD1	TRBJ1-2	TGTGCCAGCAGTGAAGAGGGGGAAGACAGGGTCTATGGCTACACCTTC	CASSEEGEDRVYGYTF
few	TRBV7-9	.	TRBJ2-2	TGTGCCAGCAGCTCACACAGGTTGGAGCTGTTTTTT	CASSSHRLELFF
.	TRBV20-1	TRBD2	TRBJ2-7	TGCAGTGCTAGTTGGCGGGGGGATTACGAGCAGTACTTC	CSASWRGDYEQYF
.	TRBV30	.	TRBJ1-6	TGTGCCTGGAGTGTAAGCAGGGCTAATTCACCCCTCCACTTT	CAWSVSRANSPLHF
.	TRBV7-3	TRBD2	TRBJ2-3	TGTGCCAGCAGCTCCCCGGGGAGGGGTCATACGCAGTATTTT	CASSSPGRGHTQYF
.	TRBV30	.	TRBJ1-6	TGTGCCTACGTACCCAGGGATAACGCCTATAATTCACCCCTCCACTTT	CAYVPRDNAYNSPLHF
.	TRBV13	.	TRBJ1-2	TGTGCCAGCAGCACTGACAGGTTCTATGGCTACACCTTC	CASSTDRFYGYTF
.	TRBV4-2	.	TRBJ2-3	TGTGCCAGCAGCCGGACTACCATGTCCACAGATACGCAGTATTTT	CASSRTTMSTDTQYF
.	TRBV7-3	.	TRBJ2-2	TGTGCCAGCAGCTTAATTGTGGGGGCTTCCGGGGAGCTGTTTTTT	CASSLIVGASGELFF
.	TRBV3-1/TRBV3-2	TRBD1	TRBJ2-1	TGTGCCAGCAGCTTACCAGGACAGGGGAACAATGAGCAGTTCTTC	CASSLPGQGNNEQFF
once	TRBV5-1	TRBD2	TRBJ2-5	TGCGCCAGCAGCTCTGGACTAGCGGGAGCGGAGGAAGAGACCCAGTACTTC	CASSSGLAGAEEETQYF
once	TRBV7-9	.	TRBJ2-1	TGTGCCAGCAGTCCTCTAGCGTTCAATGAGCAGTTCTTC	CASSPLAFNEQFF
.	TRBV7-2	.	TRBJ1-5	TGTGCCAGCAGCCCACGTCCCGGTTTCCAGCCCCAGCATTTT	CASSPRPGFQPQHF
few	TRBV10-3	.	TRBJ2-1	TGTGCCATCAGTGAGGGCGGGGAGTACAATGAGCAGTTCTTC	CAISEGGEYNEQFF
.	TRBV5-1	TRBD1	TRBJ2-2	TGCGCCAGAGCCTATTGGGCCCGGGGGACAGGGAACACCGGGGAGCTGTTTTTT	CARAYWARGTGNTGELFF
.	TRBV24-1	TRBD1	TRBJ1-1	TGTGCCACCAGTGATTATGGGACAGGGTTGTTTGGCACTGAAGCTTTCTTT	CATSDYGTGLFGTEAFF
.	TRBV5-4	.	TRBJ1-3	TGTGCCAGCAGCTTGGACAGGGATGGAAACACCATATATTTT	CASSLDRDGNTIYF
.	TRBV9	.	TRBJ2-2	TGTGCCAGCAGCGTAGAGGCAGGCAGTAACACCGGGGAGCTGTTTTTT	CASSVEAGSNTGELFF
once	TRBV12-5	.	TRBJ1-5	TGTGCTAGTGGTTTCAGGGGAAGTTGGCATAATCAGCCCCAGCATTTT	CASGFRGSWHNQPQHF
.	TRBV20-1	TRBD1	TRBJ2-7	TGCAGTGCTAGTTCCGGGACAGTCTCCTACGAGCAGTACTTC	CSASSGTVSYEQYF
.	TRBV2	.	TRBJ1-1	TGTGCCAGTAGGCAGGGTTGGGGAACTTTCTTT	CASRQGWGTFF
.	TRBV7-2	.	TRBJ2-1	TGTGCCAGCAGCTGGAGCAGGGAAAGCGATGAGCAGTTCTTC	CASSWSRESDEQFF
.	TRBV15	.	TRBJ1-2	TGTGCCACCAGCAGAGGGGCCTATGGCTACACCTTC	CATSRGAYGYTF
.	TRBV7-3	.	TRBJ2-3	TGTGCCAGCAGCCTTAGACAGGAGGATACGCAGTATTTT	CASSLRQEDTQYF
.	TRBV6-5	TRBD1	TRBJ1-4	TGTGCCAGCACCGACAGGGGAAAACTGTTTTTT	CASTDRGKLFF
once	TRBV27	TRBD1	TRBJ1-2	TGTGCCAGCAGTTCCGCGGACAGGAGGATAGGCTACACCTTC	CASSSADRRIGYTF
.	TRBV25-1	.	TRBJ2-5	TGTGCCACCCAACGAGGCCAAGAGACCCAGTACTTC	CATQRGQETQYF
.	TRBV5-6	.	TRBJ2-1	TGTGCCAGCAGCTTGGATGGCGGGGTCAGATACAATGAGCAGTTCTTC	CASSLDGGVRYNEQFF
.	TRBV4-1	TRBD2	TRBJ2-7	TGCGCCAGCAGCCCCGGACTAGCGTTCGACGAGCAGTACTTC	CASSPGLAFDEQYF
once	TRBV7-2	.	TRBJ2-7	TGTGCCAGCTGGCTGCTGATGTATACCTACGAGCAGTACTTC	CASWLLMYTYEQYF
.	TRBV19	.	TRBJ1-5	TGTGCCAGTAGTATTGTCACAGTTCAGGGGTTTCAGCCCCAGCATTTT	CASSIVTVQGFQPQHF